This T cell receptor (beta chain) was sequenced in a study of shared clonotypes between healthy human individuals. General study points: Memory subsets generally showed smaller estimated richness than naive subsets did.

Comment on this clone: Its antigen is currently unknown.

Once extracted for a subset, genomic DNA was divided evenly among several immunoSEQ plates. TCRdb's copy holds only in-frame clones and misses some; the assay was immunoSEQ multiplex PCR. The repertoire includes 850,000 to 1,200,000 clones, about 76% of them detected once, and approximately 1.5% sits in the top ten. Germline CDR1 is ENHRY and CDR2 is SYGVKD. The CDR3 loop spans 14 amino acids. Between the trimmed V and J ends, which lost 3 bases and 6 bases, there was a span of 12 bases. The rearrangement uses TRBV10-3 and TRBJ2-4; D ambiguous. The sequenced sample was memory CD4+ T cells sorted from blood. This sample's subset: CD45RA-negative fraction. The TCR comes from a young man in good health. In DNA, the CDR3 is TGTGCCATCAGTGACGGGCGACTTGGAAACATTCAGTACTTC. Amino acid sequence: CAISDGRLGNIQYF.